This entry is about one T cell receptor (beta chain). Its antigen specificity is not known. Qualities for individual bases were not recorded, and no much larger clone is one base off. These data come from a study of blood T cell repertoires in COVID-19 (TCRdb year 2020). Study-wide context: Samples from collaborators originated in the United States, Italy and Spain and spanned both the acute and convalescent phases of COVID-19. The prospective study material was composed of cDNA or gDNA derived from T cells, B-cell-depleted T cells, or PBMCs. Samples were obtained from the ongoing ImmuneRACE study (first 160 participants) and from 1,254 subjects provided by 6 global collaborators. The sample metadata nearly always contained a de-identified subject ID, COVID-19 status, age in years and sex. HLA class I and class II types, where available, came from metadata supplied by the sample provider rather than from assay-based typing. The dataset comprised deeply sampled blood TCRbeta repertoires from subjects exposed to, actively infected with, or recovered from COVID-19. A freely available public database, intended as a resource for researchers studying the immune response to SARS-CoV-2, is where the repertoires were released. Broader findings and caveats from the paper: How much clinical and demographic metadata was included differed by source and by participant, and the metadata was provided uncurated.

Participants in the prospective study were aged roughly 18 to 100 years, lived in about two dozen United States geographic areas, and enrolled through a virtual design. Cohort assignment in the prospective study relied on participant-reported clinical history from a screening survey and a study questionnaire. Recovered participants in ImmuneRACE Cohort 3 were defined by two consecutive negative NP/OP PCR tests, clearance by a healthcare professional, or resolution of symptoms. In the prospective study, mobile phlebotomists collected whole blood, serum and a nasopharyngeal or oropharyngeal swab from each participant. Over a roughly 2-month period, participants in the prospective study had the option of providing additional blood draws and questionnaires. Blood samples from the prospective study were shipped frozen or at room temperature prior to DNA extraction. TCRbeta CDR3 regions were amplified from genomic DNA by means of the immunoSEQ Assay, a bias-controlled multiplex PCR. As for how the authors treated the data: Nucleated cell counts per sample were estimated from amplification of reference gene primers within the assay. To quantify the absolute abundance of each unique TCRbeta CDR3 rearrangement, sequence reads were collapsed and filtered. For each sample, productive Simpson clonality was calculated as the square root of Simpson's diversity index over productive rearrangements. TCRdb took over this immuneACCESS table, retaining in-frame rearrangements with V and J assigned. Such tables are incomplete; in checked studies, under half of the missing clones stem from an unresolved V gene, and the remainder is unexplained. That table furnishes V, J and clone size, whereas the DNA furnished D and trimming. This sample has 300,000 or so clones in its table, and roughly nine tenths of those were observed once. Clones ranked in the top ten supply 5.5% to 6% of the sample.

Via the germline V gene (reference sequence), CDR1 is SGHNT and CDR2 YYREEE. Including cysteine and phenylalanine, the CDR3 has 15 amino acids. Only the CDR3 portion is preserved as DNA: 45 bases, with reading frame beginning at the first base. Trimming costs V 4 bases and J 3 bases, and their ends lie 15 bases apart. The chain joins TRBV5-4 to TRBJ2-3; the D gene is perhaps TRBD2, from 5 matching bases. The sample comprised PBMCs or T cells enriched from blood (not recorded which). The sequence was obtained from a woman aged 25-40 years who had recovered from COVID-19. The nucleotide sequence reads as follows: TGTGCCAGCAGCGCGGACCCAACTAGGACAGATACGCAGTATTTT. This gives the protein CASSADPTRTDTQYF.